This TCR beta chain was observed in a study of vaccination effects on CD4 cells after COVID-19. As for the study in general: Pre-vaccine samples were drawn 16 days and one week before the first dose.

In germline, CDR1 is SEHNR, CDR2 FQNEAQ (reference sequence). The CDR3 is made up of 13 amino acids. Between the trimmed V and J ends, which lost 3 bases and 7 bases, there was a span of 12 bases. Antigen-specific CD4+ T cells were first expanded with viral peptide pools by the ViraFEST assay and only then sequenced. Following a roughly ten-day culture, CD4+ T cells were purified. PCR confirmed that the person was infected with SARS-CoV-2 between March and December 2020. Serving as the negative control culture was a pool of HIV-1 Nef peptides. Repertoires were generated with immunoSEQ multiplex PCR, while TCRdb's copy carries only in-frame clones and drops some. The table records 45,000 to 70,000 clones, 65% to 80% of them present only once. Notes on this clone: Its antigen is currently unknown.

The V gene is TRBV7-9, the J gene TRBJ1-1, with D hard to call. The input for sequencing was CD4+ T cells from PBMCs cultured with HIV peptides, taken before COVID-19 vaccination. Stated subset: HIV-1 Nef peptide pool negative control/reference culture. The receptor's source is a human donor who had a prior SARS-CoV-2 infection. This chain's CDR3 is CASSLRTWGEAFF. The CDR3 coding sequence is TGTGCCAGCAGCTTGAGAACTTGGGGTGAAGCTTTCTTT.